Listed below are T cell receptor beta chains from one sample, sequenced in a study of T cells in Graves' hyperthyroidism and ophthalmopathy. TCRdb analysed the multiplex PCR reads with MiXCR anew, one entry per CDR3 protein. The data contain around 400,000 distinct CDR3 sequences, just under 25% of them singletons. The specimen sequenced was blood. These receptors were collected from a man aged 50-59 years with Graves' hyperthyroidism. Both conserved end residues are part of each CDR3. Fields, in order: CDR3 protein, CDR3 DNA, clone size, D gene, J gene, V gene. The D gene is left open where the match is weak. Clone size, where shown, is once, few, many, or a class for clones that have expanded.

CASRGQGQPQHF,TGTGCCAGTAGGGGACAGGGCCAGCCCCAGCATTTT,-,TRBD1,TRBJ1-5,TRBV19
CASSENTEAFF,TGTGCCAGCAGTGAAAACACTGAAGCTTTCTTT,many,-,TRBJ1-1,TRBV28
CASSAREGPYEQFF,TGTGCCAGCAGTGCGCGGGAGGGCCCCTATGAGCAGTTCTTC,-,TRBD2,TRBJ2-1,TRBV6-1
CAISPGLAGVSSYNEQFF,TGTGCCATCAGTCCGGGACTAGCGGGAGTGTCCTCCTACAATGAGCAGTTCTTC,many,TRBD2,TRBJ2-1,TRBV10-3
CASSLDGNSYNEQFF,TGTGCCAGCAGCTTAGACGGCAATTCCTACAATGAGCAGTTCTTC,-,-,TRBJ2-1,TRBV7-3
CASSLDNMKQFF,TGTGCCAGCAGCTTAGATAACATGAAGCAGTTCTTC,many,-,TRBJ2-1,TRBV11-2
CASSLSVGQGNTEAFF,TGTGCCAGCAGCTTAAGTGTAGGGCAGGGTAACACTGAAGCTTTCTTT,-,-,TRBJ1-1,TRBV7-6
CASSLGPGGTDTQYF,TGTGCCAGCAGCTTAGGCCCCGGTGGGACAGATACGCAGTATTTT,many,-,TRBJ2-3,TRBV7-2
CASSANRENTGELFF,TGTGCCAGCAGCGCAAACCGGGAAAACACCGGGGAGCTGTTTTTT,once,-,TRBJ2-2,TRBV9
CASCPWGVSTDTQYF,TGTGCCAGCTGCCCGTGGGGGGTTAGCACAGATACGCAGTATTTT,many,-,TRBJ2-3,TRBV12-3/TRBV12-4
CAGTGYYEQYF,TGTGCCGGCACAGGATACTACGAGCAGTACTTC,many,-,TRBJ2-7,TRBV5-8
CASSRGANTGELFF,TGTGCCAGCAGTAGGGGGGCGAACACCGGGGAGCTGTTTTTT,-,-,TRBJ2-2,TRBV7-9
CASNTGDTTKNIQYF,TGTGCCAGCAACACAGGAGATACTACCAAAAACATTCAGTACTTC,few,-,TRBJ2-4,TRBV28
CASSPSRGRTEAFF,TGTGCCAGCAGCCCTTCCAGGGGGCGAACTGAAGCTTTCTTT,-,TRBD1,TRBJ1-1,TRBV25-1
CASSWGGGPNSPLHF,TGTGCCAGCAGCTGGGGGGGGGGCCCAAATTCACCCCTCCACTTT,-,-,TRBJ1-6,TRBV11-3
CSASDSTETQYF,TGCAGTGCTAGCGACAGCACAGAGACCCAGTACTTC,-,-,TRBJ2-5,TRBV20-1
CASSLRAGLGETQYF,TGTGCCAGCAGCTTAAGGGCAGGATTAGGGGAGACCCAGTACTTC,many,-,TRBJ2-5,TRBV7-3
CASSFRDAPYEQYF,TGTGCCAGCAGTTTCCGGGATGCCCCCTACGAGCAGTACTTC,many,-,TRBJ2-7,TRBV27
CASSEAQETQYF,TGTGCCAGCAGCGAGGCACAAGAGACCCAGTACTTC,-,-,TRBJ2-5,TRBV11-2
CASSLDRGTGVNTEAFF,TGTGCCAGCAGCTTAGATCGGGGGACAGGTGTTAACACTGAAGCTTTCTTT,-,TRBD1,TRBJ1-1,TRBV11-2
CASSSRGDTEAFF,TGTGCCAGCAGCTCTAGGGGGGACACTGAAGCTTTCTTT,many,-,TRBJ1-1,TRBV7-6
CASRTTGGRNQPQHF,TGTGCCAGCAGAACTACAGGGGGCCGAAATCAGCCCCAGCATTTT,-,TRBD1,TRBJ1-5,TRBV2
CASTPGQGTDTQYF,TGCGCCAGCACGCCGGGACAGGGAACAGATACGCAGTATTTT,-,TRBD1,TRBJ2-3,TRBV5-1
CASTRDRAYGYTF,TGTGCCAGCACCCGGGACAGGGCTTATGGCTACACCTTC,-,TRBD1,TRBJ1-2,TRBV6-1
CASSGGGDYQPQHF,TGTGCCAGCAGTGGCGGAGGGGACTATCAGCCCCAGCATTTT,many,-,TRBJ1-5,TRBV2
CASTPSGRGVEQYF,TGTGCCAGCACCCCTAGCGGGAGAGGCGTCGAGCAGTACTTC,many,TRBD2,TRBJ2-7,TRBV6-1
CATSPGTGLTGELFF,TGTGCCACCAGTCCCGGGACAGGGCTCACCGGGGAGCTGTTTTTT,-,TRBD1,TRBJ2-2,TRBV24-1
CASSLGNYQPQHF,TGTGCCAGCAGCCTAGGAAACTATCAGCCCCAGCATTTT,-,-,TRBJ1-5,TRBV7-8
CASSLSNTDTQYF,TGTGCCAGCAGTCTTAGCAACACAGATACGCAGTATTTT,few,-,TRBJ2-3,TRBV2
CASSSNRDRVSDTQYF,TGTGCCAGCAGTTCGAACCGGGACAGGGTTTCAGATACGCAGTATTTT,-,TRBD1,TRBJ2-3,TRBV3-1
CASRVAGSNTGELFF,TGTGCCAGCAGAGTAGCGGGATCGAACACCGGGGAGCTGTTTTTT,-,TRBD2,TRBJ2-2,TRBV12-3/TRBV12-4
CASSLTLAGTYEQYF,TGCGCCAGCAGCTTGACCCTAGCGGGGACCTACGAGCAGTACTTC,-,TRBD2,TRBJ2-7,TRBV5-1
CAITGNNEQFF,TGTGCCATTACAGGGAACAATGAGCAGTTCTTC,many,-,TRBJ2-1,TRBV28
CASSYGSSFGPREQYF,TGTGCCAGCAGTTACGGTAGTAGTTTCGGGCCTAGGGAGCAGTACTTC,-,-,TRBJ2-7,TRBV6-2/TRBV6-3
CASSSASTGQFF,TGTGCCAGCAGTTCCGCCTCGACCGGGCAGTTCTTC,-,-,TRBJ2-1,TRBV28
CASTDRANGELFF,TGTGCCAGCACTGACAGGGCAAACGGGGAGCTGTTTTTT,-,TRBD1,TRBJ2-2,TRBV6-1
CASSPAGLAGTEAFF,TGTGCCAGCAGTCCGGCGGGACTAGCCGGCACTGAAGCTTTCTTT,-,-,TRBJ1-1,TRBV28
CSARPLAGGPREQYF,TGCAGTGCTAGACCCTTAGCGGGAGGGCCGCGTGAGCAGTACTTC,many,TRBD2,TRBJ2-7,TRBV20-1
CAWAGASYEQYF,TGTGCCTGGGCAGGGGCTTCCTACGAGCAGTACTTC,-,-,TRBJ2-7,TRBV30
CASSATGGEETQYF,TGTGCCAGCAGTGCGACAGGGGGCGAAGAGACCCAGTACTTC,-,TRBD1,TRBJ2-5,TRBV6-1